Below, 25 T cell receptor beta chains from the same sample are listed, as sequenced in a study of T-cell reconstitution after alpha-beta-depleted transplantation in children. Researchers prepared the TCRbeta library using unique molecular identifiers, the study reports. One entry per CDR3 protein, called by TCRdb with MiXCR from the PCR reads. The profile shows 640,000 or so distinct CDR3 sequences, approximately 17% of them singletons. Sequences were derived from PBMCs from the stem cell graft donor, sampled from the stem cell graft. These TCRs come from a human donor who donated a stem cell graft to a child with acute myeloid leukemia.

In this sample, this clonotype turned up many times. The chain carries TRBV6-5 and TRBJ2-2, with D possibly being TRBD1 (6 bases). Germline CDR1 MNHEY, CDR2 SVGAGI. CDR3 length: 18 amino acids. V lost 2 bases and J 3 bases, leaving 19 bases between the germline ends. The CDR3 coding sequence is TGTGCCAGCAGTTACAAAGCCACAGGGATTAGCGACACCGGGGAGCTGTTTTTT. Residues: CASSYKATGISDTGELFF.

This clonotype was seen repeatedly, ten times or more. J is TRBJ2-5 and V is TRBV20-1, with TRBD1 identical over 7 bases. Trimming cost V 7 bases and J 5 bases; bases outside gene matches: 7. Germline V CDR1 and CDR2: DFQATT, SNEGSKA (reference sequence). CDR3 length equals 12 residues. CDR3 residues: CSEQGVGETQYF. As DNA, the CDR3 is TGCAGTGAGCAGGGGGTTGGGGAGACCCAGTACTTC.

This clonotype was counted at least ten times. The rearrangement links TRBV20-1 to TRBJ2-5; D ambiguous. CDR1 DFQATT and CDR2 SNEGSKA come from the germline V gene (reference sequence). There are 14 residues in the CDR3. V was pared by 0 bases and J by 0 bases, with 8 bases between. In DNA form, the CDR3 reads TGCAGTGCTAGAGATCGGATTTACCAAGAGACCCAGTACTTC. Translation: CSARDRIYQETQYF.

This clonotype showed up just a few times. The chain joins TRBV4-1 to TRBJ1-1; the match to TRBD1 covers 7 bases. Germline assignment: CDR1 MGHRA and CDR2 YSYEKL. V dropped 2 bases and J dropped 8; count of bases not matched to a gene: 11. The CDR3 has 15 amino acids. In DNA form, the CDR3 reads TGCGCCAGCAGCCAAAGCGCACAGGGGCCCTCCGAAGCTTTCTTT. This gives the protein CASSQSAQGPSEAFF.

V is TRBV10-1 and J is TRBJ2-7; TRBD1 matches 7 bases. This CDR3 contains 13 residues. Trimming at V came to 10 bases and at J to 5 bases, leaving 11 bases not matched to a gene. The germline CDR1 and CDR2 sequences are WNHNN and SYGVQD (reference sequence). The CDR3: CATTRDSSHEQYV. The CDR3 DNA follows: TGCGCCACCACACGGGACAGTTCCCACGAGCAGTACGTC.

There are many counts of this clonotype. The V call is TRBV12-3 or TRBV12-4, the J call TRBJ2-1; 7 nucleotides match TRBD1. V lost 5 bases and J lost 0; bases outside the gene matches: 4. The CDR3 totals 15 residues. DNA for the CDR3: TGTGCCAGCAGTGGACAGGCGAGCTCCTACAATGAGCAGTTCTTC. This codes for CASSGQASSYNEQFF.

This clonotype came up many times. The chain carries TRBV12-3 or TRBV12-4 and TRBJ2-6; maybe TRBD2 (5 bases). With 2 bases removed from V and 0 bases from J, the gap between germline ends came to 8 bases. The CDR3 sequence is 16 residues long. This CDR3 is CASSLRGNSGANVLTF. CDR3 nucleotide sequence: TGTGCCAGCAGTTTAAGAGGGAACTCTGGGGCCAACGTCCTGACTTTC.

This rearrangement joins TRBV29-1 to TRBJ2-3; no clear D gene. Trimming stripped 7 bases from V and 3 bases from J, with 20 bases between. Germline V gene data show CDR1 as SQVTM and CDR2 as ANQGSEA. The CDR3 is 15 amino acids. Here the CDR3 reads CSALGRPLATDTQYF. The CDR3 nucleotides are TGCAGCGCTTTAGGACGCCCGCTTGCTACAGATACGCAGTATTTT.

Concerning this clonotype: Given the absence of the conserved phenylalanine or tryptophan at the CDR3 end, a read error is likely. The rearrangement joins TRBV20-1 to TRBJ1-3; the D is unclear. The CDR3 totals 15 residues. CDR1 and CDR2 (germline): DFQATT, SNEGSKA (reference sequence). V lost 0 bases to trimming and J lost 0 bases, with 9 bases between them. This CDR3 is CSARDLASSGNTIYV. The CDR3 DNA is TGCAGTGCTAGAGATCTGGCTAGCTCTGGAAACACCATATATGTT.

This clonotype was observed at least ten times. The V call is TRBV29-1, the J call TRBJ2-2; D call uncertain. The V gene lost 3 bases and the J gene lost 7 bases, with 6 bases spanning the gap. Germline V gene lookup returns CDR1 SQVTM and CDR2 ANQGSEA. The CDR3 is made up of 11 amino acids. CDR3 region: CSVETDGELFF. The CDR3 bases are TGCAGCGTTGAGACGGACGGGGAGCTGTTTTTT.

This clonotype was seen more than once but under ten times. This chain joins TRBV5-1 and TRBJ2-7; 14 bases fit TRBD2. The CDR3 contains 17 residues. Germline lookup yields CDR1 SGHRS and CDR2 YFSETQ. V dropped 3 bases and J dropped 0; count of bases not matched to a gene: 5. The CDR3 DNA is TGCGCCAGCAGCTCGGGACTAGCGGGGGCTAGCTCCTACGAGCAGTACTTC. Protein sequence: CASSSGLAGASSYEQYF.

The table lists this clonotype with a few counts. This rearrangement joins TRBV7-9 to TRBJ2-1; 8 bases are shared with TRBD2. Germline lookup yields CDR1 SEHNR and CDR2 FQNEAQ (reference sequence). CDR3 size: 15 residues. Trimming at V came to 5 bases and at J to 7 bases, leaving 10 bases not matched to a gene. The CDR3 sequence: CASSPLAGGGNEQFF. As DNA, the CDR3 is TGTGCCAGCAGCCCCCTGGCGGGGGGCGGAAATGAGCAGTTCTTC.

This clonotype was counted ten times or more. The genes are TRBV12-3 or TRBV12-4 and TRBJ2-1; TRBD2 aligns across 8 bases. This CDR3 is built from 13 residues. Trimming cost V 2 bases and J 8 bases; bases outside gene matches: 2. CDR3 region: CASSLSRGDEQFF. The CDR3 DNA is TGTGCCAGCAGTTTATCGCGGGGGGATGAGCAGTTCTTC.

This clonotype occurred a few times. V usage is TRBV28 and J usage is TRBJ1-1; a possible D gene is TRBD1 (5 bases). Germline-derived CDR1 and CDR2 are MDHEN and SYDVKM. The length of the CDR3 is 15 residues. Trimming pared 5 bases from V and 3 bases from J, leaving 16 bases between. The CDR3 region is CASSSGQVAYTEAFF. In DNA, the CDR3 is TGTGCCAGCAGTAGTGGACAAGTGGCGTACACTGAAGCTTTCTTT. The whole variable domain, filled in from reference TRBV28 and TRBJ1-1, reads DVKVTQSSRYLVKRTGEKVFLECVQDMDHENMFWYRQDPGLGLRLIYFSYDVKMKEKGDIPEGYSVSREKKERFSLILESASTNQTSMYLCASSSGQVAYTEAFFGQGTRLTVV.

This clonotype was detected only a few times. The chain links TRBV15 to TRBJ1-5; D is ambiguous. CDR1 is LNHNV, CDR2 YYDKDF, per germline (reference sequence). The length of the CDR3 is 13 residues. Trimming stripped 0 bases from V and 1 base from J, with 1 base between. The CDR3 sequence: CATSRESNQPQHF. The DNA for the CDR3 is TGTGCCACCAGCAGAGAAAGCAATCAGCCCCAGCATTTT.

This clonotype has a count of ten or more. V and J are TRBV6-5 and TRBJ2-2, with 9 bases that match TRBD1. J was trimmed by 6 bases and V by 7 bases; bases with no gene match: 6. This CDR3 contains 14 residues. Germline CDR1 and CDR2: MNHEY and SVGAGI. CDR3 nucleotides: TGTGCCAGCATGGGGACAGGGATTGCCGGGGAGCTGTTTTTT. Residues: CASMGTGIAGELFF.

V and J are TRBV7-8 and TRBJ1-1; D unclear. The V end was cut by 5 bases, the J end by 2 bases, with 15 bases between. The germline CDR1 and CDR2 sequences are SGHVS and FQNEAQ. The CDR3 totals 15 residues. As DNA, the CDR3 is TGTGCCAGCAGCCCCCAGAAGGGAACTAACACTGAAGCTTTCTTT. Its protein product is CASSPQKGTNTEAFF.

The chain uses TRBV27 and TRBJ2-6; D not certain. The germline V and J ends were trimmed by 2 bases and 3 bases, with 2 bases remaining between them. Germline lookup yields CDR1 MNHEY and CDR2 SMNVEV (reference sequence). The CDR3 is made up of 13 amino acids. The CDR3: CASSLLGANVLTF. CDR3 nucleotides: TGTGCCAGCAGTTTACTTGGGGCCAACGTCCTGACTTTC. Full variable domain (remainder filled in from reference TRBV27 and TRBJ2-6): EAQVTQNPRYLITVTGKKLTVTCSQNMNHEYMSWYRQDPGLGLRQIYYSMNVEVTDKGDVPEGYKVSRKEKRNFPLILESPSPNQTSLYFCASSLLGANVLTFGAGSRLTVL.

The sample holds many counts of this clonotype. The chain joins TRBV20-1 to TRBJ2-5; 9 nucleotides agree with TRBD2. The germline V gene encodes CDR1 DFQATT and CDR2 SNEGSKA (reference sequence). The CDR3 loop spans 16 amino acids. With 2 bases clipped from V and 2 bases from J, the junction kept 9 bases outside the gene matches. CDR3 sequence (DNA): TGCAGTGCTAGAAAAAGTAGCGGGGGTAATCAAGAGACCCAGTACTTC. This translates into CSARKSSGGNQETQYF.

This clonotype has at least ten counts. The chain links TRBV7-2 to TRBJ1-2; D remains unclear. The CDR3 runs 14 residues. V shed 1 base and J shed 8 bases, with 14 bases lying between them. The V gene's germline CDR1 is SGHTA and CDR2 FQGNSA. The CDR3 protein is CASSLVRDSGGYTF. CDR3 DNA: TGTGCCAGCAGCTTAGTAAGGGATTCGGGCGGCTACACCTTC.

This chain uses TRBV5-1 with TRBJ1-1, with a weak D call TRBD1 (6 bases). Germline V lookup: CDR1 SGHRS, CDR2 YFSETQ. This CDR3 region has 15 residues. The V end lost 8 bases, the J end lost 1 base, and 18 bases lay between the germline ends. CDR3 bases: TGCGCCAGTCATCCCTGGGACACCAAGAACACTGAAGCTTTCTTT. Encoded protein: CASHPWDTKNTEAFF.

There are many counts of this clonotype. The chain recombines TRBV6-1 with TRBJ1-2; 10 bases are a match to TRBD1. CDR1 and CDR2 (germline): MNHNS, SASEGT. This CDR3 region has 13 residues. The trim removed 7 bases at V and 14 bases at J, leaving 13 bases unmatched. CDR3 nucleotide sequence: TGTGCCAGCACCCAACCGGGGACAGGGGTCGGGACCTTC. The encoded protein is CASTQPGTGVGTF.

The chain is built from TRBV7-2 and TRBJ2-1, with D possibly being TRBD2 (5 bases). V was trimmed by 1 base and J by 4 bases, leaving 14 bases between them. The CDR3 has 16 amino acids. Germline V lookup: CDR1 SGHTA, CDR2 FQGNSA. CDR3 in DNA: TGTGCCAGCAGCTTAGAAGGCGCTAGCAAGTACAATGAGCAGTTCTTC. It yields the protein CASSLEGASKYNEQFF.

The chain combines TRBV15 with TRBJ2-1; 7 positions match TRBD1. The CDR3 loop spans 19 amino acids. CDR1 LNHNV and CDR2 YYDKDF come from the germline V gene (reference sequence). The ends lost 3 bases at V and 0 bases at J; junction bases unmatched: 14. CDR3 DNA: TGTGCCACCAGCAGGAATCCGGCTGCGACAGGGAGCTCCTACAATGAGCAGTTCTTC. Protein: CATSRNPAATGSSYNEQFF.

This clonotype has ten or more counts. The chain carries TRBV7-7 and TRBJ2-7; 7 nucleotides line up with TRBD1. The CDR3 has 13 residues. Germline loops: CDR1 SSHAT, CDR2 FNYEAQ (reference sequence). Trimming cost V 3 bases and J 7 bases; bases outside gene matches: 6. The CDR3 reads CASSLGQHREQYF. The CDR3 region has the DNA TGTGCCAGCAGCTTGGGACAGCATCGAGAGCAGTACTTC. Supplemented by reference TRBV7-7 and TRBJ2-7, the full variable domain reads GAGVSQSPRYKVTKRGQDVTLRCDPISSHATLYWYQQALGQGPEFLTYFNYEAQPDKSGLPSDRFSAERPEGSISTLTIQRTEQRDSAMYRCASSLGQHREQYFGPGTRLTVT.